This TCR beta chain originates from a study of cytomegalovirus exposure and HLA in healthy donors. PCR involved 60 Vbeta and 13 Jbeta primers. Using immunoSEQ multiplex PCR, the repertoire was profiled, and TCRdb retains in-frame clones only, with some absent. The repertoire has 40,000 to 55,000 clones, roughly 80% of them found once; the top ten carry 8.1%. With 4 bases clipped from V and 3 bases from J, the junction kept 4 bases outside the gene matches. The CDR3 is 15 amino acids. Germline V lookup: CDR1 MGHRA, CDR2 YSYEKL. The chain recombines TRBV4-1 with TRBJ2-2, with 8 bases that match TRBD1. The TCR sequence derives from a young man in good health and CMV-seropositive. Sequenced input: PBMCs. CDR3 nucleotides: TGCGCCAGCAGCCCCCGACAGGGGTACACCGGGGAGCTGTTTTTT. Translated: CASSPRQGYTGELFF.